A single sample gave rise to the 5 T cell receptor beta chains below, sequenced in a study of T cells in Graves' hyperthyroidism and ophthalmopathy. Amplification of TCR beta CDR3 regions was performed using RNA transcripts as template. With the HTBI primer set, the TCR CDR3 went through a first round of RT-PCR. TCRdb used MiXCR to reprocess the multiplex PCR reads, holding one entry per CDR3 protein. Seen here are more than 550,000 distinct CDR3 sequences, 45% observed once, and the top ten hold 6.5% to 9%. Input material: peripheral blood or thyroid tissue (not recorded which). These receptors all come from an adult man with Graves' disease, either hyperthyroidism or ophthalmopathy (not recorded which).

On this clonotype: A much bigger clone sits one base away, suggesting this may be a read error. The chain uses TRBV24-1 and TRBJ2-5; 9 bases map to TRBD2. CDR3 size: 17 residues. Per the germline V gene, CDR1 is KGHDR and CDR2 is SFDVKD. Trimming took 5 bases from V and 5 from J; bases not matched to a gene: 14. CDR3 amino acids: CATSGVASGASAETQYF. CDR3 in DNA: TGTGCCACCAGTGGTGTGGCTAGCGGGGCTTCAGCGGAGACCCAGTACTTC.

This clonotype was seen just once. Mismatch with germline at one junction end may stem from a read error. This chain uses TRBV7-9 with TRBJ1-2; 7 bases fit TRBD1. Germline V gene sequence: CDR1 SEHNR, CDR2 FQNEAQ (reference sequence). The CDR3 totals 13 residues. The CDR3 reads CASGSGGTVPSPF. CDR3 bases: TGTGCCAGCGGCTCCGGAGGGACAGTCCCCTCGCCCTTC.

This clonotype was recorded at least ten times. The chain uses TRBV19 and TRBJ1-5; tentative D call: TRBD1 (6 bases). Per germline, CDR1 LNHDA and CDR2 SQIVND (reference sequence). The ends were cut back, 6 bases at V and 4 bases at J, with 10 bases in the middle. The CDR3 is 13 residues long. CDR3 DNA: TGTGCCAGTAGGGCAGGGGTGAATCAGCCCCAGCATTTT. Amino acid sequence: CASRAGVNQPQHF.

The chain has TRBV7-2 and TRBJ2-2; D call uncertain. CDR1 is SGHTA and CDR2 is FQGNSA in the germline V gene. This CDR3 is 13 amino acids long. The V and J ends lost 5 bases and 3 bases respectively, with 7 bases between them. The CDR3 DNA is TGTGCCAGCAGCCGTAGCTACACCGGGGAGCTGTTTTTT. Translating gives CASSRSYTGELFF.

Comments on this clonotype: One junction end disagrees with the germline gene, perhaps due to a read error. This sequence joins TRBV5-1 and TRBJ1-2, with 9 bases that match TRBD1. Germline V gene lookup returns CDR1 SGHRS and CDR2 YFSETQ. This CDR3 contains 14 residues. The CDR3 region has the DNA TGCGCCAGCAGCCCCGGGACAGGGAGCTATGGCTACGCCTTC. Its translation: CASSPGTGSYGYAF.